These 25 T cell receptor beta chains came from one sample sequenced in a study of T cell changes during pregnancy in multiple sclerosis. Data came from immunoSEQ multiplex PCR; TCRdb stores just in-frame clones and leaves some out. The sample has tens of thousands of clones; 90% to 95% are singletons. Sequences were derived from peripheral blood, sampled before pregnancy. The receptors were gathered from a female donor with multiple sclerosis, enrolled in a pregnancy study.

This clone was found once. CDR3 coding DNA: TGTGCCAGCAGCTTAGCCGGGACGGAGGGTGAAAAACTGTTTTTT. Its translation: CASSLAGTEGEKLFF. The chain carries TRBV7-2 and TRBJ1-4, with D possibly TRBD1 on 5 matching bases. V lost 0 bases and J 7 bases, leaving 12 bases between the germline ends. The V gene's germline CDR1 is SGHTA and CDR2 FQGNSA. This CDR3 spans 15 amino acids.

The genes are TRBV19 and TRBJ1-1; TRBD1 aligns across 9 bases. Looked up from germline, CDR1 is LNHDA and CDR2 is SQIVND (reference sequence). The CDR3 runs 14 residues. J was trimmed by 1 base and V by 6 bases; bases with no gene match: 3. CDR3 in amino acids: CASRGTGPNTEAFF. CDR3 bases: TGTGCCAGTAGGGGGACAGGGCCGAACACTGAAGCTTTCTTT.

The V gene is TRBV5-1, the J gene TRBJ2-7; tentatively, D is TRBD1 (6 bases). From germline, CDR1 is SGHRS and CDR2 YFSETQ. The CDR3 has 13 amino acids. Trimming removed 0 bases at V and 6 bases at J, with 10 bases between. The chain's CDR3 is CASSLDRAGEQYF. The CDR3 bases are TGCGCCAGCAGCTTGGACAGGGCGGGCGAGCAGTACTTC.

The J gene is TRBJ2-2, the V gene TRBV5-4, with unresolved D. Per germline, CDR1 SGHNT and CDR2 YYREEE (reference sequence). This CDR3 spans 12 amino acids. The ends were cut back, 5 bases at V and 4 bases at J, with 6 bases in the middle. CDR3 DNA sequence: TGTGCCAGCAGTCAAGCCACCGGGGAGCTGTTTTTT. It translates to CASSQATGELFF.

This rearrangement joins TRBV27 to TRBJ2-3, with D maybe TRBD1 (7 bases). CDR1 is MNHEY and CDR2 is SMNVEV in the germline V gene (reference sequence). Trimming took 5 bases from V and 4 from J, leaving 13 bases between them. This CDR3 spans 14 amino acids. The CDR3 bases are TGTGCCAGCAGTCCAGGGGGGAGAGCAGATACGCAGTATTTT. Encoded protein: CASSPGGRADTQYF.

CDR3 amino acids: CASSLSRGQGYGSPLHF. CDR3 nucleotides: TGTGCCAGCAGTTTATCAAGGGGGCAAGGGTATGGTTCACCCCTCCACTTT. The chain employs TRBV27 and TRBJ1-6; TRBD1 matches at 7 bases. Germline assignment: CDR1 MNHEY and CDR2 SMNVEV (reference sequence). This CDR3 spans 17 amino acids. Losses at the gene ends were 0 bases for V and 9 bases for J; bases not matched to a gene: 11.

This clone occurred once. The chain recombines TRBV7-9 with TRBJ2-5; TRBD1 agrees at 12 bases. Looked up from germline, CDR1 is SEHNR and CDR2 is FQNEAQ (reference sequence). With 11 bases clipped from V and 3 bases from J, the junction kept 13 bases outside the gene matches. This CDR3 contains 16 residues. CDR3 in amino acids: CAFVTPGTGGEETQYF. The CDR3, as DNA: TGTGCCTTTGTTACACCTGGGACAGGGGGCGAAGAGACCCAGTACTTC.

The chain combines TRBV7-3 with TRBJ2-1, with 9 bases identical to TRBD2. Looked up from germline, CDR1 is SGHTA and CDR2 is FQGTGA. V lost 2 bases, J lost 2 bases, and 1 base stayed unmatched. CDR3 size: 15 residues. CDR3 DNA: TGTGCCAGCAGCTTAGAGCGGGGGGCCTACAATGAGCAGTTCTTC. Translating it yields CASSLERGAYNEQFF.

The V gene is TRBV9, the J gene TRBJ1-3; possible D gene TRBD1, 6 bases. CDR1 is SGDLS, CDR2 YYNGEE, per germline. Trimming removed 4 bases at V and 2 bases at J, with 10 bases between. The CDR3 is 14 amino acids. For the CDR3, the DNA is TGTGCCAGCAGCTCCACAGGGCCTGGAAACACCATATATTTT. This sequence encodes CASSSTGPGNTIYF.

This chain uses TRBV30 with TRBJ2-1; D is uncertain. CDR1 GTSNPN and CDR2 SVGIG come from the germline V gene (reference sequence). Trimming cost V 3 bases and J 0 bases, with 6 bases left between them. The CDR3 has 13 residues. The CDR3 region is CAWSSSSYNEQFF. CDR3 nucleotides: TGTGCCTGGAGCTCCAGCTCCTACAATGAGCAGTTCTTC.

The gene calls are TRBV18 and TRBJ1-6, with D unclear. The CDR3 totals 14 residues. The germline V and J ends were trimmed by 3 bases and 5 bases, with 8 bases remaining between them. The V gene's germline CDR1 is KGHSH and CDR2 LQKENI. In DNA, the CDR3 is TGTGCCAGCTCACCTGTGGGAGATAATTCACCCCTCCACTTT. This encodes CASSPVGDNSPLHF.

There are a few counts of this clone. The chain is built from TRBV18 and TRBJ2-7, with a tentative D call TRBD1 (7 bases). V was clipped by 6 bases and J by 3 bases, with 21 bases between them. CDR3 length: 16 residues. The germline gives CDR1 KGHSH, CDR2 LQKENI. CDR3 residues: CASSNRDSQGGYEQYF. CDR3 sequence (DNA): TGTGCCAGCTCTAACCGGGACTCCCAGGGGGGCTACGAGCAGTACTTC.

This clone has a handful of counts. The gene calls are TRBV4-3 and TRBJ2-5; TRBD2 matches at 7 bases. This CDR3 is 14 amino acids long. V was clipped by 3 bases and J by 4 bases; unmatched bases: 5. Germline lookup yields CDR1 LGHNA and CDR2 YSLEER. The CDR3 nucleotides are TGCGCCAGCAGCCATGGACTAGAGGCAGAGACCCAGTACTTC. Protein sequence: CASSHGLEAETQYF.

The V and J genes are TRBV6-1 and TRBJ2-5, with D tentatively TRBD2 (5 bases). The germline V and J ends were trimmed by 8 bases and 1 base, with 8 bases remaining between them. CDR1 MNHNS and CDR2 SASEGT come from the germline V gene. CDR3 length equals 12 residues. The CDR3 protein is CASGGFQETQYF. DNA of the CDR3: TGTGCCAGCGGCGGGTTCCAAGAGACCCAGTACTTC.

This chain uses TRBV7-2 with TRBJ1-1; D remains unclear. The V and J ends lost 1 base and 0 bases respectively, with 6 bases between them. The CDR3 spans 14 residues. Germline V gene data show CDR1 as SGHTA and CDR2 as FQGNSA. CDR3 sequence (DNA): TGTGCCAGCAGCTTAGTGGCCGTGAACACTGAAGCTTTCTTT. As protein: CASSLVAVNTEAFF.

The chain employs TRBV6-5 and TRBJ2-3; D might be TRBD2 (6 bases). The V gene lost 4 bases and the J gene lost 5 bases, with 19 bases spanning the gap. Germline V gene sequence: CDR1 MNHEY, CDR2 SVGAGI. This CDR3 spans 16 amino acids. The CDR3 here is CASSLDGGSIVDTQYF. Here the CDR3 DNA reads TGTGCCAGCAGTTTGGACGGGGGATCTATAGTAGATACGCAGTATTTT.

The chain combines TRBV19 with TRBJ2-7; tentatively, D is TRBD1 (6 bases). From germline, CDR1 is LNHDA and CDR2 SQIVND (reference sequence). The CDR3 has 12 residues. The V end lost 5 bases, the J end lost 6 bases, and 11 bases lay between the germline ends. The DNA for the CDR3 is TGTGCCAGTAGTCCAGGGGTCGGCGAGCAGTACTTC. Protein product: CASSPGVGEQYF.

As for this clone: One end of the junction varies from germline; a read error may be responsible. This chain links TRBV4-1 with TRBJ2-1; TRBD1 matches at 8 bases. The germline V gene encodes CDR1 MGHRA and CDR2 YSYEKL. This CDR3 spans 13 amino acids. CDR3 DNA: TGCGCCAGCAGCCAAGATCTTGGACAGGGTATACTCTTC. Translating it yields CASSQDLGQGILF.

This chain joins TRBV7-2 and TRBJ2-7; D perhaps matches TRBD1 (6 bases). Germline V gene data show CDR1 as SGHTA and CDR2 as FQGNSA. CDR3 size: 15 residues. V was trimmed by 1 base and J by 4 bases, leaving 14 bases between them. The CDR3 coding sequence is TGTGCCAGCAGCTTAGTGGTACAGGGTAAATACGAGCAGTACTTC. It specifies CASSLVVQGKYEQYF.

The rearrangement links TRBV9 to TRBJ2-3, with 12 bases aligning to TRBD2. The CDR3 covers 17 residues. CDR1 is SGDLS and CDR2 is YYNGEE in the germline V gene. V lost 0 bases, J lost 2 bases, and 4 bases stayed unmatched. The CDR3 spells CASSVDGLAGSTDTQYF. Written as DNA, the CDR3 is TGTGCCAGCAGCGTAGACGGACTAGCGGGGTCCACAGATACGCAGTATTTT. The whole variable domain, remainder taken from reference TRBV9 and TRBJ2-3, is DSGVTQTPKHLITATGQRVTLRCSPRSGDLSVYWYQQSLDQGLQFLIQYYNGEERAKGNILERFSAQQFPDLHSELNLSSLELGDSALYFCASSVDGLAGSTDTQYFGPGTRLTVL.

This clone was found once. This sequence joins TRBV2 and TRBJ1-2, with 7 nucleotides matching TRBD1. V lost 5 bases to trimming and J lost 4 bases; unmatched junction nucleotides: 7. CDR1 is SNHLY, CDR2 FYNNEI, per germline. The CDR3 is 14 amino acids. The CDR3 region has the DNA TGTGCCAGCAGTCAGACAGGGTACGGCTATGGCTACACCTTC. The encoded protein is CASSQTGYGYGYTF.

The genes are TRBV7-6 and TRBJ1-3; no firm D call. Germline V gives CDR1 SGHVS, CDR2 FNYEAQ. The CDR3 has 17 residues. Deletions cut 1 base from V and 0 bases from J, with 13 bases between. DNA for the CDR3: TGTGCCAGCAGCTTAGGGGCAGGATTTAACTCTGGAAACACCATATATTTT. Translation gives CASSLGAGFNSGNTIYF.

This chain connects TRBV9 to TRBJ1-1, with D possibly matching TRBD1 (6 bases). The CDR3 totals 13 residues. V shed 0 bases and J shed 5 bases, with 8 bases lying between them. CDR1 SGDLS and CDR2 YYNGEE come from the germline V gene. The CDR3 sequence: CASSVGTGTEAFF. The CDR3 nucleotides read TGTGCCAGCAGCGTAGGAACAGGGACTGAAGCTTTCTTT.

V and J are TRBV6-1 and TRBJ2-5; D perhaps matches TRBD1 (6 bases). In germline, CDR1 is MNHNS, CDR2 SASEGT. CDR3 length: 14 residues. The V gene lost 5 bases and the J gene lost 0 bases, with 10 bases spanning the gap. CDR3 residues: CASSLGAYQETQYF. The CDR3, as DNA: TGTGCCAGCAGTTTGGGGGCGTACCAAGAGACCCAGTACTTC.

CDR3 sequence reads: CASSLTGTSASTDTQYF. DNA of the CDR3: TGCGCCAGCAGCTTGACCGGGACTAGCGCTAGCACAGATACGCAGTATTTT. The chain has TRBV5-1 and TRBJ2-3; 10 bases match TRBD2. The CDR3 totals 17 residues. Trimming took 1 base from V and 0 from J; bases not matched to a gene: 5. Germline CDR1 is SGHRS and CDR2 is YFSETQ. The variable domain in full, completed from reference TRBV5-1 and TRBJ2-3, reads KAGVTQTPRYLIKTRGQQVTLSCSPISGHRSVSWYQQTPGQGLQFLFEYFSETQRNKGNFPGRFSGRQFSNSRSEMNVSTLELGDSALYLCASSLTGTSASTDTQYFGPGTRLTVL.